The 7 T cell receptor beta chains below come from one sample, sequenced in a study of shared clonotypes between healthy human individuals. TCRdb's table, derived via immunoSEQ multiplex PCR, lists solely in-frame clones and lacks some. Of a few million clones listed, about nine tenths were seen once; the top ten hold around 0.38%. The sample comprised naive CD4+ T cells from PBMCs. Noted subset: CD45RA+ positively selected. The source is a man aged 18 to 29 in good health. Some clones in this sample may be carry-over from other donors' samples.

The genes are TRBV5-1 and TRBJ2-7; 13 nucleotides match TRBD2. The V and J ends lost 0 bases and 6 bases, in that order; junction bases with no gene match: 3. The CDR3 totals 15 residues. Germline loops: CDR1 SGHRS, CDR2 YFSETQ. As DNA, the CDR3 is TGCGCCAGCAGCTTGGTGGGACTAGCGGGAAGCGAGCAGTACTTC. It translates to CASSLVGLAGSEQYF.

The rearrangement links TRBV28 to TRBJ1-5, with 8 bases lining up with TRBD1. The CDR3 covers 16 residues. Germline V gives CDR1 MDHEN, CDR2 SYDVKM. V shed 4 bases and J 4 bases; nucleotides not matched to a gene: 9. This CDR3 reads CASSSRARGPNQPQHF. The CDR3 nucleotides are TGTGCCAGCAGTTCCCGGGCCAGGGGGCCTAATCAGCCCCAGCATTTT.

This clone was counted a few times. The rearrangement uses TRBV25-1 and TRBJ1-1; no clear D. The CDR3 is made up of 14 amino acids. Trimming pared 5 bases from V and 8 bases from J, leaving 18 bases between. CDR1 and CDR2 from the germline V gene are MGHDK and SYGVNS. CDR3 sequence reads: CASSPGSLVEEAFF. CDR3 sequence (DNA): TGTGCCAGCAGTCCGGGTTCCCTTGTCGAGGAAGCTTTCTTT.

The chain has TRBV28 and TRBJ1-4; 8 bases are a match to TRBD1. The V and J ends lost 5 bases and 12 bases, in that order; junction bases with no gene match: 11. Per germline, CDR1 MDHEN and CDR2 SYDVKM. The CDR3 totals 14 residues. Here the CDR3 reads CASSPGTGTGELFF. CDR3 nucleotide sequence: TGTGCCAGCAGTCCCGGGACAGGCACCGGGGAACTGTTTTTT.

The chain couples TRBV10-3 to TRBJ2-1; 9 bases map to TRBD2. Trimming at V came to 5 bases and at J to 7 bases, leaving 9 bases not matched to a gene. Germline loops: CDR1 ENHRY, CDR2 SYGVKD. The CDR3 is made up of 15 amino acids. CDR3: CAISRGVAGDNEQFF. The CDR3 nucleotides are TGTGCCATCAGTCGGGGGGTAGCGGGAGATAATGAGCAGTTCTTC.

A remark on this clone: Other DNA sequences in this specimen translate into the identical CDR3. This rearrangement joins TRBV28 to TRBJ2-7; 9 bases map to TRBD1. Germline V gene data show CDR1 as MDHEN and CDR2 as SYDVKM. The CDR3 is made up of 15 amino acids. V was pared by 5 bases and J by 1 base, with 6 bases of the junction left unmatched. CDR3 in DNA: TGTGCCAGCAGTGGGGGGGGGACAGGGTCCTACGAGCAGTACTTC. Amino acid sequence: CASSGGGTGSYEQYF.

The chain carries TRBV5-1 and TRBJ1-1; the D is unclear. The CDR3 has 14 amino acids. Looked up from germline, CDR1 is SGHRS and CDR2 is YFSETQ. The V end lost 0 bases, the J end lost 4 bases, and 10 bases lay between the germline ends. CDR3 region: CASSLGAEGTEAFF. CDR3 in DNA: TGCGCCAGCAGCTTGGGGGCCGAAGGCACTGAAGCTTTCTTT.